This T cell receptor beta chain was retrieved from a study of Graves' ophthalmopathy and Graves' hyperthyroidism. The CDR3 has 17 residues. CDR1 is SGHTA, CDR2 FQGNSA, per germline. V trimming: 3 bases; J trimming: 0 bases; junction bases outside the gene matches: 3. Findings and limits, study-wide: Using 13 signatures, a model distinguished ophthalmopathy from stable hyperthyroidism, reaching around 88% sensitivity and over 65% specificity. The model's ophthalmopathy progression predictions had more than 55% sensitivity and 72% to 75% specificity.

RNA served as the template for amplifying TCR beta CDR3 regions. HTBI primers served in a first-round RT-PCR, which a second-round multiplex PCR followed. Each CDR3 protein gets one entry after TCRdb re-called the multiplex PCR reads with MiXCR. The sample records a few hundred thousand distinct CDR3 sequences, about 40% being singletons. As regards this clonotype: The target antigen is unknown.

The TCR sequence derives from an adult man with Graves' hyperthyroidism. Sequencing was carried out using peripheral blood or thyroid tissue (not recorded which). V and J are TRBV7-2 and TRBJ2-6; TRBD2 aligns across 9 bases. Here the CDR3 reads CASSLFSGGSGANVLTF. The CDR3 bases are TGTGCCAGCAGCTTGTTTAGCGGGGGCTCTGGGGCCAACGTCCTGACTTTC.